This is a list of T cell receptor beta chains from one sample in a study of shared clonotypes between healthy human individuals. The data were produced by immunoSEQ multiplex PCR, yet TCRdb's version contains in-frame clones alone and is incomplete. The data hold about 1.1 million clones, with 75% to 85% observed a single time. Sequenced sample: memory CD4+ T cells from PBMCs. The receptors stem from a young man in good health. Some clones in this sample may be carry-over from other donors' samples. Both conserved end residues are part of each CDR3. D genes are given only for firm matches. Clone size is stated in some rows and not others, as once, few, many or a class when expanded.

j_call,cdr3_length,d_call,v_call,clone_size,cdr3_aa,cdr3_nt
TRBJ2-1,10,TRBD2,TRBV29-1,-,CSVHTSGQFF,TGCAGCGTACACACTAGCGGGCAGTTCTTC
TRBJ2-7,15,TRBD2,TRBV6-1,-,CASSSRLAGVSEQYF,TGTGCCAGCAGTTCACGACTAGCGGGAGTGAGCGAGCAGTACTTC
TRBJ2-7,13,-,TRBV6-5,-,CASRSQGIWEQYF,TGTGCCAGCAGGTCACAGGGAATATGGGAGCAGTACTTC
TRBJ2-7,15,-,TRBV30,-,CASYLPGTGSYEQYF,TGTGCCTCTTACCTTCCCGGGACCGGGTCCTACGAGCAGTACTTC
TRBJ2-2,15,-,TRBV9,-,CASSDRHLDTGELFF,TGTGCCAGCAGCGACCGACACTTGGACACCGGGGAGCTGTTTTTT
TRBJ2-3,13,-,TRBV29-1,-,CSARPPGTDTQYF,TGCAGCGCCCGACCACCGGGGACAGATACGCAGTATTTT
TRBJ2-2,13,-,TRBV6-6,-,CASRERGTGELFF,TGTGCCAGCAGGGAACGGGGGACCGGGGAGCTGTTTTTT
TRBJ2-5,16,-,TRBV5-1,-,CASGNTAGTGLSAQYF,TGCGCCAGCGGCAATACGGCCGGGACGGGTTTATCGGCCCAGTACTTC
TRBJ2-6,16,-,TRBV2,-,CASSEGKGSGANVLTF,TGTGCCAGCAGTGAAGGCAAGGGGTCTGGGGCCAACGTCCTGACTTTC
TRBJ2-1,14,TRBD2,TRBV5-4,once,CASSSWIAGSEQFF,TGTGCCAGCAGCTCCTGGATAGCGGGAAGTGAGCAGTTCTTC
TRBJ1-2,15,-,TRBV4-3,-,CASSHLGGGNYGYTF,TGCGCCAGCAGCCACCTCGGGGGGGGGAACTATGGCTACACCTTC
TRBJ1-1,15,TRBD1,TRBV5-1,-,CASSTRTGQNTEAFF,TGCGCCAGCAGCACCCGGACAGGTCAGAACACTGAAGCTTTCTTT
TRBJ1-1,17,-,TRBV30,-,CAWSVRGSLPMNTEAFF,TGTGCCTGGAGTGTAAGGGGATCCTTGCCCATGAACACTGAAGCTTTCTTT
TRBJ1-1,14,TRBD1,TRBV5-4,-,CASSVDRGNTEAFF,TGTGCCAGCAGCGTAGACAGGGGGAACACTGAAGCTTTCTTT
TRBJ1-6,15,-,TRBV13,-,CASSLAIEGGSPLHF,TGTGCCAGCAGCCTCGCGATTGAGGGGGGTTCACCCCTCCACTTT
TRBJ2-7,16,-,TRBV19,-,CASSIKRTAATYEQYF,TGTGCCAGTAGTATAAAGAGGACCGCGGCTACCTACGAGCAGTACTTC
TRBJ2-7,14,TRBD2,TRBV7-3,-,CASSSSGTNYEQYF,TGTGCCAGCAGCTCCTCCGGGACTAACTACGAGCAGTACTTC
TRBJ2-2,17,TRBD2,TRBV2,-,CASSPPRLAGATGELFF,TGTGCCAGCAGTCCCCCAAGACTAGCGGGAGCGACCGGGGAGCTGTTTTTT
TRBJ2-5,14,-,TRBV5-1,-,CASSLGTGGETQYF,TGCGCCAGCAGCTTGGGGACTGGCGGGGAGACCCAGTACTTC
TRBJ2-3,14,-,TRBV28,-,CASSSPPPPDTQYF,TGTGCCAGCAGTAGCCCCCCACCTCCGGATACGCAGTATTTT
TRBJ2-2,15,-,TRBV19,-,CASSLEMGGTGELFF,TGTGCCAGTAGCCTTGAAATGGGAGGAACCGGGGAGCTGTTTTTT
TRBJ2-2,14,TRBD1,TRBV5-1,-,CASSLQTGTGELFF,TGCGCCAGCAGCCTACAGACAGGGACCGGGGAGCTGTTTTTT
TRBJ2-2,14,-,TRBV28,-,CASSLGPSEGELFF,TGTGCCAGCAGTTTAGGCCCCTCCGAGGGGGAGCTGTTTTTT
TRBJ1-1,14,-,TRBV6-1,-,CASRTRTLNTEAFF,TGTGCCAGCAGAACACGGACGTTGAACACTGAAGCTTTCTTT
TRBJ2-7,14,-,TRBV28,once,CASKVGGADHEQYF,TGTGCCAGCAAAGTAGGGGGGGCCGATCACGAGCAGTACTTC
TRBJ2-7,16,-,TRBV7-2,-,CASSPTRGTDSYEQYF,TGTGCCAGCAGCCCCACGCGCGGGACAGACTCCTACGAGCAGTACTTC
TRBJ2-3,16,TRBD2,TRBV6-5,-,CASSWGGRGSTDTQYF,TGTGCCAGCAGTTGGGGGGGTCGAGGTAGCACAGATACGCAGTATTTT
TRBJ2-7,17,TRBD2,TRBV27,once,CASSLGTPSGGSYEQYF,TGTGCCAGCAGTTTAGGTACCCCTAGCGGGGGCTCCTACGAGCAGTACTTC
TRBJ2-3,13,TRBD2,TRBV10-3,-,CAIQRELLDTQYF,TGTGCCATCCAGCGGGAGCTTTTAGATACGCAGTATTTT
TRBJ2-7,15,TRBD2,TRBV28,-,CASSSILAGPYEQYF,TGTGCCAGCAGTTCGATACTAGCGGGCCCCTACGAGCAGTACTTC
TRBJ1-1,16,-,TRBV28,-,CASSFSSRGRETEAFF,TGTGCCAGCAGTTTTTCCTCCAGGGGCCGAGAAACTGAAGCTTTCTTT
TRBJ2-3,15,-,TRBV30,-,CAWTLLGGTTDTQYF,TGTGCCTGGACCCTCCTAGGCGGGACCACAGATACGCAGTATTTT
TRBJ2-7,14,-,TRBV7-9,-,CASSLTGISYEQYF,TGTGCCAGCAGCTTAACCGGGATCTCCTACGAGCAGTACTTC
TRBJ2-3,13,-,TRBV28,-,CASSLGAEDTQYF,TGTGCCAGCAGTCTTGGGGCGGAGGATACGCAGTATTTT
TRBJ1-1,15,-,TRBV6-5,few,CASRGMEAGNTEAFF,TGTGCCAGCAGGGGTATGGAGGCTGGAAACACTGAAGCTTTCTTT
TRBJ1-4,15,-,TRBV27,-,CASSLYATGEKKLFF,TGTGCCAGCAGTTTATATGCGACAGGAGAGAAAAAACTGTTTTTT
TRBJ1-5,18,TRBD1,TRBV7-2,-,CASSGGTGKFISNQPQHF,TGTGCCAGCAGCGGCGGGACAGGGAAGTTTATTAGCAATCAGCCCCAGCATTTT
TRBJ2-7,12,-,TRBV2,-,CASKAVADEQYF,TGTGCCAGCAAGGCAGTGGCGGACGAGCAGTACTTC
TRBJ2-5,15,-,TRBV5-1,-,CASSFAGTSQETQYF,TGCGCCAGCAGCTTTGCCGGGACATCCCAAGAGACCCAGTACTTC
TRBJ2-3,12,-,TRBV2,-,CASSGGRNAQYF,TGTGCCAGCAGTGGTGGACGAAACGCGCAGTATTTT